This TCR beta chain was sequenced for a study of cytomegalovirus exposure and HLA in healthy donors. With 60 Vbeta and 13 Jbeta primers, the PCR was carried out. Repertoires were generated with immunoSEQ multiplex PCR, while TCRdb's copy carries only in-frame clones and drops some. The sample has 200,000 to 250,000 clones; 75% to 80% are singletons. The sequence derives from a man aged 18-30 years in good health and CMV-seronegative. Sequencing input: PBMCs.

CDR3 loop: CASSGPRGTSGSDEQFF. For the CDR3, the DNA is TGTGCCAGCAGTGGCCCCCGTGGGACTAGCGGGAGTGACGAGCAGTTCTTC. This chain links TRBV6-1 with TRBJ2-1; 14 bases line up with TRBD2. CDR1 and CDR2 (germline): MNHNS, SASEGT. The junction had 12 bases not matched to a gene; V was cut back by 4 bases and J by 10 bases. CDR3 length: 17 residues.